This entry is about one T cell receptor (delta chain). With 1 base clipped from V and 1 base from J, the junction kept 26 bases outside the gene matches. This CDR3 is built from 26 residues. Germline V gene sequence: CDR1 GEAIGNYY, CDR2 EKD. TCRdb reanalyzed the RT-PCR reads using CATT. This sample has some 3,100 delta-chain clones, with about 2.6% found just once. These data are taken from a study of gamma-delta T cells after stem cell transplantation. The chain joins TRDV2 to TRDJ3; TRDD3 agrees at 11 bases. Material: gamma-delta T cells. The TCR sequence derives from a human donor. It is not recorded whose cells these are; they may come from a transplant donor. This CDR3 reads CACDTVKTPSLNILGDSSWDTRQMFF. CDR3 in DNA: TGTGCCTGTGACACAGTCAAGACTCCATCCCTAAATATACTGGGGGATAGTTCCTGGGACACCCGACAGATGTTTTTC.